Below, 23 T cell receptor beta chains from the same sample are listed, as sequenced in a study of cytomegalovirus exposure and HLA in healthy donors. PCR amplification relied on 60 Vbeta primers (plus 13 Jbeta primers). Profiled with immunoSEQ multiplex PCR; TCRdb holds only in-frame clones, not every one. Across 100,000 to 150,000 clones, the top ten clones capture about 2.5% of the sample. The source material was PBMCs. These receptors came from a young man in good health and CMV-seronegative.

V is TRBV28 and J is TRBJ2-2; 8 positions agree with TRBD2. Unmatched junction bases numbered 8, after V lost 7 bases and J lost 7 bases. Germline assignment: CDR1 MDHEN and CDR2 SYDVKM. The CDR3 covers 14 residues. CDR3 DNA sequence: TGTGCCAGCACCCCCCGGGCGGGAGGCGGGGAGCTGTTTTTT. Protein: CASTPRAGGGELFF.

For the CDR3, the DNA is TGTGCCTGGCGACAGGCGCTAAACAATGAGCAGTTCTTC. This gives the protein CAWRQALNNEQFF. The chain has TRBV30 and TRBJ2-1; perhaps TRBD1 as D (6 bases). The germline V gene encodes CDR1 GTSNPN and CDR2 SVGIG (reference sequence). CDR3 length: 13 residues. Trimming shortened V by 5 bases and J by 5 bases, and 13 bases separated the two germline ends.

This chain uses TRBV4-1 with TRBJ1-2; a weak D match, TRBD1 (5 bases). Germline lookup yields CDR1 MGHRA and CDR2 YSYEKL. This CDR3 comprises 14 residues. Trimming cost V 4 bases and J 7 bases, with 16 bases left between them. The chain's CDR3 is CASSRGGGARGYTF. CDR3 nucleotides: TGCGCCAGCAGCCGGGGTGGAGGGGCTCGTGGCTACACCTTC.

The genes are TRBV5-6 and TRBJ2-7, with a weak D call TRBD2 (6 bases). Trimming cost V 3 bases and J 3 bases, with 10 bases left between them. Germline CDR1 is SGHDT and CDR2 is YYEEEE. The CDR3 length is 13 residues. The CDR3 is CASSWGDSYEQYF. For the CDR3, the DNA is TGTGCCAGCAGCTGGGGGGATAGCTACGAGCAGTACTTC.

The V gene is TRBV15, the J gene TRBJ2-3, with 8 bases fitting TRBD1. In germline, CDR1 is LNHNV, CDR2 YYDKDF (reference sequence). Trimming removed 0 bases from V and 5 bases from J; junction bases left unmatched: 10. The CDR3 spans 17 residues. Here the CDR3 reads CATSRDLLTRGQDTQYF. The CDR3 bases are TGTGCCACCAGCAGAGATTTATTGACCAGGGGGCAAGATACGCAGTATTTT.

This chain joins TRBV7-3 and TRBJ1-5; D gene ambiguous. Trimming took off 1 base at V and 2 bases at J, with 18 bases between the two ends. The CDR3 covers 18 residues. Germline assignment: CDR1 SGHTA and CDR2 FQGTGA. The CDR3 sequence is CASSLIVDSGRCNQPQHF. The DNA for the CDR3 is TGTGCCAGCAGCTTAATAGTGGATTCGGGTAGGTGCAATCAGCCCCAGCATTTT.

The chain recombines TRBV7-8 with TRBJ1-3; 9 bases match TRBD1. The CDR3 is 14 amino acids. Per germline, CDR1 SGHVS and CDR2 FQNEAQ. Germline trimming cut 5 bases from V and 7 bases from J; bases unmatched to any gene: 6. The CDR3, as DNA: TGTGCCAGCAGCCGTCAAGACAGGGGGAACACCATATATTTT. Translating gives CASSRQDRGNTIYF. The complete variable domain, with remaining parts taken from reference TRBV7-8 and TRBJ1-3, reads GAGVSQSPRYKVAKRGQDVALRCDPISGHVSLFWYQQALGQGPEFLTYFQNEAQLDKSGLPSDRFFAERPEGSVSTLKIQRTQQEDSAVYLCASSRQDRGNTIYFGEGSWLTVV.

The rearrangement uses TRBV5-1 and TRBJ1-6; D not certain. V dropped 4 bases and J dropped 6 bases, with 11 bases sitting between them. Germline V CDR1 and CDR2: SGHRS, YFSETQ. The CDR3 spans 14 residues. As DNA, the CDR3 is TGCGCCAGCAGCGTCACCGGGTCTAATTCACCCCTCCACTTT. Its protein product is CASSVTGSNSPLHF.

The CDR3 nucleotides read TGCGCCAGCAGTGACGCAGATACGCAGTATTTT. As protein: CASSDADTQYF. The rearrangement uses TRBV10-1 and TRBJ2-3; D is unresolved. The CDR3 covers 11 residues. From germline, CDR1 is WNHNN and CDR2 SYGVQD (reference sequence). The V end lost 3 bases, the J end lost 4 bases, and 2 bases lay between the germline ends.

The chain carries TRBV5-1 and TRBJ1-1, with D uncertain. CDR1 is SGHRS, CDR2 YFSETQ, per germline. The CDR3 runs to 13 residues. Trimming cost V 0 bases and J 0 bases, with 3 bases left between them. The CDR3, as DNA: TGCGCCAGCAGCTTGGCTGTGAACACTGAAGCTTTCTTT. The encoded protein is CASSLAVNTEAFF.

This chain connects TRBV6-1 to TRBJ1-5; D not certain. V lost 1 base and J lost 0, with 16 bases in between. This CDR3 is 18 amino acids long. The germline CDR1 and CDR2 sequences are MNHNS and SASEGT. The CDR3 sequence: CASSEELAVLYSNQPQHF. The CDR3 coding sequence is TGTGCCAGCAGTGAAGAGTTGGCAGTGCTTTATAGCAATCAGCCCCAGCATTTT.

The CDR3 region has the DNA TGTGCCAGCAGCCGGGGGAACACTGAAGCTTTCTTT. It codes for CASSRGNTEAFF. The rearrangement joins TRBV9 to TRBJ1-1; D gene ambiguous. Per the germline V gene, CDR1 is SGDLS and CDR2 is YYNGEE. Trimming cost V 4 bases and J 1 base, with 5 bases left between them. The CDR3 sequence is 12 residues long.

V usage is TRBV7-9 and J usage is TRBJ1-3; D is unclear. Germline V CDR1 and CDR2: SEHNR, FQNEAQ (reference sequence). The CDR3 is made up of 14 amino acids. V was trimmed by 4 bases and J by 4 bases, leaving 11 bases between them. CDR3 amino acids: CASSSPYSGNTIYF. The CDR3 coding sequence is TGTGCCAGCAGCTCCCCTTATTCCGGAAACACCATATATTTT.

This chain links TRBV5-4 with TRBJ2-1; TRBD2 matches at 9 bases. Germline V lookup: CDR1 SGHNT, CDR2 YYREEE (reference sequence). The V segment lost 0 bases and the J segment 9 bases; nucleotides outside the gene matches: 13. The CDR3 extends over 17 amino acids. The CDR3 nucleotides read TGTGCCAGCAGCTTGGCCCCAGCGGGAGGACGCGCCATTGAGCAGTTCTTC. It is translated as CASSLAPAGGRAIEQFF.

V is TRBV25-1 and J is TRBJ2-3, with unresolved D. The CDR3 contains 15 residues. Trimming stripped 1 base from V and 0 bases from J, with 8 bases between. Per germline, CDR1 MGHDK and CDR2 SYGVNS. This chain's CDR3 is CASSELTTSTDTQYF. Written as DNA, the CDR3 is TGTGCCAGCAGTGAATTGACGACTAGCACAGATACGCAGTATTTT.

The V gene is TRBV20-1, the J gene TRBJ2-5; no definite D call. The CDR3 is 11 amino acids. The germline V gene has CDR1 DFQATT and CDR2 SNEGSKA (reference sequence). The V gene lost 2 bases and the J gene lost 3 bases, with 4 bases spanning the gap. The CDR3, as DNA: TGCAGTGCTAGAAGAGAAGAGACCCAGTACTTC. Translating gives CSARREETQYF.

The chain employs TRBV5-4 and TRBJ2-3; TRBD2 aligns across 12 bases. CDR3 length: 20 residues. CDR1 is SGHNT and CDR2 is YYREEE in the germline V gene (reference sequence). V gave up 4 bases and J gave up 1 base; unmatched junction bases: 16. DNA of the CDR3: TGTGCCAGCAGCGCCGGGAGGTCTAGCGGGAGGGCCCTCGGCACAGATACGCAGTATTTT. Protein product: CASSAGRSSGRALGTDTQYF.

V and J are TRBV6-1 and TRBJ2-7; the match to TRBD1 covers 9 bases. The ends lost 3 bases at V and 3 bases at J; junction bases unmatched: 3. Looked up from germline, CDR1 is MNHNS and CDR2 is SASEGT. The CDR3 spans 14 residues. The CDR3: CASSEDRGSYEQYF. CDR3 nucleotide sequence: TGTGCCAGCAGTGAGGACAGGGGCAGCTACGAGCAGTACTTC.

The rearrangement joins TRBV28 to TRBJ1-2; D is uncertain. V shed 3 bases and J shed 5 bases, with 25 bases lying between them. The CDR3 is made up of 18 amino acids. The germline gives CDR1 MDHEN, CDR2 SYDVKM. The chain's CDR3 is CASSFLALGEPSSYGYTF. Here the CDR3 DNA reads TGTGCCAGCAGTTTTTTAGCCCTGGGAGAGCCTAGCTCTTATGGCTACACCTTC.

The J gene is TRBJ1-1, the V gene TRBV5-4, with D maybe TRBD1 (5 bases). The germline V and J ends were trimmed by 1 base and 3 bases, with 10 bases remaining between them. Germline CDR1 reads SGHNT; CDR2 reads YYREEE (reference sequence). This CDR3 has 14 amino acids. The CDR3 spells CASSLRGDDTEAFF. As DNA, the CDR3 is TGTGCCAGCAGCTTGCGGGGGGATGACACTGAAGCTTTCTTT.

Considering frequency, this clone is medium-sized (0.01 to 0.1%). V and J are TRBV7-9 and TRBJ1-3; a possible D gene is TRBD1 (6 bases). This CDR3 is 19 amino acids long. The V gene lost 5 bases and the J gene lost 2 bases, with 25 bases spanning the gap. CDR1 is SEHNR and CDR2 is FQNEAQ in the germline V gene (reference sequence). CDR3 coding DNA: TGTGCCAGCAGCCAGGGACCCTCTCAGACAGGTTCGCCTGGAAACACCATATATTTT. It specifies CASSQGPSQTGSPGNTIYF.

Frequency places this clone as medium-sized. The chain employs TRBV6-1 and TRBJ2-1, with 12 bases fitting TRBD2. V gave up 6 bases and J gave up 7 bases; unmatched junction bases: 4. Per germline, CDR1 MNHNS and CDR2 SASEGT. CDR3 length equals 14 residues. CDR3: CASSGLAGSNEQFF. In nucleotides, the CDR3 is TGTGCCAGCAGCGGACTAGCGGGAAGTAATGAGCAGTTCTTC.

The CDR3 DNA sequence: TGTGCCACCAGCAGCGTGGGGGGGGCTGGGGCCAACGTCCTGACTTTC. Translation: CATSSVGGAGANVLTF. The chain is built from TRBV15 and TRBJ2-6; TRBD2 aligns across 7 bases. The junction had 4 bases not matched to a gene; V was cut back by 3 bases and J by 2 bases. This CDR3 spans 16 amino acids. Looked up from germline, CDR1 is LNHNV and CDR2 is YYDKDF (reference sequence). The entire variable domain, with the rest obtained from reference TRBV15 and TRBJ2-6, is as follows: DAMVIQNPRYQVTQFGKPVTLSCSQTLNHNVMYWYQQKSSQAPKLLFHYYDKDFNNEADTPDNFQSRRPNTSFCFLDIRSPGLGDTAMYLCATSSVGGAGANVLTFGAGSRLTVL.